The present T cell receptor beta chain was sequenced within a study of CD4 T cells in relation to SARS-CoV-2 and coronaviruses. Study-wide results and limits: Samples before the pandemic and after infection were not matched within any donor.

Remarks on this clone: No antigen is known for it.

Clones were read by immunoSEQ multiplex PCR, and TCRdb kept only the in-frame ones, dropping some. The sample shows about 36,000 clones, roughly 82% of them seen only once. The trim removed 5 bases at V and 9 bases at J, leaving 14 bases unmatched. CDR1 and CDR2 (germline): MNHNY, SVGAGI (reference sequence). The CDR3 loop spans 17 amino acids. Sequencing was performed on memory CD4+ T cells from PBMCs, cultured in vitro. This chain connects TRBV6-6 to TRBJ2-1, with TRBD2 matching over 12 bases. The source of this sequence is an adult with COVID-19. CDR3 amino acids: CASSRGGLAGRAGEQFF. For the CDR3, the DNA is TGTGCCAGCAGTCGGGGCGGACTAGCGGGAAGGGCGGGTGAGCAGTTCTTC.